A single sample is the source of the 5 T cell receptor beta chains below, sequenced in a study of CD8+ T cells in alopecia areata. In each case, RNA was isolated and then reverse transcribed into cDNA as the sequencing template. Method: immunoSEQ multiplex PCR; TCRdb's copy keeps in-frame clones and lacks some. The sample has about 160,000 clones; about 89% are singletons. The material was CD8+ T cells sorted from blood, obtained at week 0. The receptors shown here come from a human donor with alopecia areata.

The V and J genes are TRBV21-1 and TRBJ2-6; TRBD2 reflects the table's D call only, with no check against the DNA. TRBV21-1 is assigned pseudogene status. This CDR3 is built from 17 residues. The CDR3 coding sequence is TGTGCCAGCAGCAAGGGAGGGGAAATCTCTGGGGCCAACGTCCTGACTTTC. Translating it yields CASSKGGEISGANVLTF.

The chain carries TRBV23-1 and TRBJ1-4; D possibly corresponds to TRBD1 (5 bases). TRBV23-1 is sorted into the ORF group, with uncertain function. The CDR3 is made up of 15 amino acids. The V end was cut by 9 bases, the J end by 0 bases, with 14 bases between. The chain's CDR3 is CARVGGPATNEKLFF. The CDR3 coding sequence is TGCGCCAGAGTTGGGGGACCCGCAACTAATGAAAAACTGTTTTTT.

CDR3 loop: CASSQEGYNEQFF. Written as DNA, the CDR3 is TGTGCCAGCAGCCAAGAAGGCTACAATGAGCAGTTCTTC. The rearrangement links TRBV4-2 to TRBJ2-1; D remains unclear. From germline, CDR1 is LGHNA and CDR2 YNFKEQ. The CDR3 runs 13 residues. V lost 0 bases and J 3 bases, leaving 3 bases between the germline ends.

The V gene is TRBV27, the J gene TRBJ1-5; the D is unclear. V was clipped by 1 base and J by 7 bases, with 11 bases between them. The germline gives CDR1 MNHEY, CDR2 SMNVEV (reference sequence). The CDR3 is 14 residues long. Written as DNA, the CDR3 is TGTGCCAGCAGTTTATTGCCCCTTTGGCAGCCCCAGCATTTT. Its protein is CASSLLPLWQPQHF.

The chain is built from TRBV7-6 and TRBJ2-5; TRBD1 matches at 9 bases. This CDR3 comprises 14 residues. Trimming at V came to 1 base and at J to 10 bases, leaving 7 bases not matched to a gene. The V gene's germline CDR1 is SGHVS and CDR2 FNYEAQ. The CDR3 nucleotides read TGTGCCAGCAGCTTAGGGACAGGGGACGTGGACCAGTACTTC. Translation gives CASSLGTGDVDQYF.